The following is a T cell receptor (beta chain) sequence with its context. This specimen belongs to a study of blood T cell repertoires in COVID-19. In the authors' methods: Reference gene primer amplification gave nucleated cell count estimates. Here immunoSEQ multiplex PCR was the method, and the copy in TCRdb shows in-frame clones only, minus some. The DNA gave D and trimming, while V, J and clone size come from that table. The table lists under 300,000 clones, over 65% of them singletons. Losses at the gene ends were 4 bases for V and 4 bases for J; bases not matched to a gene: 8. The length of the CDR3 is 15 residues. Germline V gene sequence: CDR1 SGDLS, CDR2 YYNGEE.

This sequence originates from a woman older than 75 with acute or convalescent COVID-19. The V gene is TRBV9, the J gene TRBJ2-7; TRBD1 aligns across 10 bases. The sequenced material came from peripheral blood. The CDR3 DNA follows: TGTGCCAGCAGCCCCCGACAGGGGGCTGCGTACGAGCAGTACTTC. This sequence encodes CASSPRQGAAYEQYF.